These 7 T cell receptor beta chains share one sample of origin, sequenced in a study of shared clonotypes between healthy human individuals. Generated by immunoSEQ multiplex PCR, the TCRdb table keeps only in-frame clones and is missing some. The sample has 600,000 to 750,000 clones, 55% to 80% seen once. Specimen: memory CD4+ T cells sorted from blood. Subset defined: CD45RA-negative fraction. The source of these receptors is a woman aged 30 to 39 in good health.

This sequence joins TRBV30 and TRBJ2-5; 8 nucleotides align to TRBD1. This CDR3 comprises 13 residues. Trimming removed 4 bases from V and 0 bases from J; junction bases left unmatched: 1. In germline, CDR1 is GTSNPN, CDR2 SVGIG (reference sequence). CDR3 nucleotides: TGTGCCTGGAACAGGGGGTACCAAGAGACCCAGTACTTC. Protein product: CAWNRGYQETQYF.

The V and J genes are TRBV5-1 and TRBJ2-3; 12 bases agree with TRBD2. Germline CDR1 SGHRS, CDR2 YFSETQ. The CDR3 extends over 16 amino acids. The ends lost 2 bases at V and 4 bases at J; junction bases unmatched: 5. The CDR3 loop reads CASSLRTSGTADTQYF. Here the CDR3 DNA reads TGCGCCAGCAGCTTAAGGACTAGCGGGACAGCAGATACGCAGTATTTT. The variable domain in full, with the rest retrieved from reference TRBV5-1 and TRBJ2-3, is KAGVTQTPRYLIKTRGQQVTLSCSPISGHRSVSWYQQTPGQGLQFLFEYFSETQRNKGNFPGRFSGRQFSNSRSEMNVSTLELGDSALYLCASSLRTSGTADTQYFGPGTRLTVL.

V gene TRBV11-2 combines with J gene TRBJ2-5; TRBD2 matches at 7 bases. Trimming removed 1 base from V and 5 bases from J; junction bases left unmatched: 7. CDR3 length: 15 residues. Germline values: CDR1 SGHAT, CDR2 FQNNGV. The CDR3 region has the DNA TGTGCCAGCAGCTTAGCATCCAGCGGGGTCGAGACCCAGTACTTC. The encoded protein is CASSLASSGVETQYF. The variable domain in full, completed from reference TRBV11-2 and TRBJ2-5, reads EAGVAQSPRYKIIEKRQSVAFWCNPISGHATLYWYQQILGQGPKLLIQFQNNGVVDDSQLPKDRFSAERLKGVDSTLKIQPAKLEDSAVYLCASSLASSGVETQYFGPGTRLLVL.

This clone was counted between two and nine times. The gene calls are TRBV19 and TRBJ2-5, with 7 bases that match TRBD1. V trimming: 7 bases; J trimming: 4 bases; junction bases outside the gene matches: 3. CDR1 and CDR2 (germline): LNHDA, SQIVND (reference sequence). This CDR3 is 12 amino acids long. The chain's CDR3 is CASTAGGETQYF. DNA for the CDR3: TGTGCCAGTACCGCAGGGGGAGAGACCCAGTACTTC.

This chain joins TRBV9 and TRBJ1-2; 7 bases agree with TRBD1. Germline CDR1 is SGDLS and CDR2 is YYNGEE. With V trimmed by 0 bases and J by 4 bases, 6 bases remained unmatched. CDR3 length equals 15 residues. The CDR3 sequence is CASSVEEGALYGYTF. CDR3 in DNA: TGTGCCAGCAGCGTAGAAGAGGGGGCGCTCTATGGCTACACCTTC.

This clone has just a few counts. V gene TRBV21-1 combines with J gene TRBJ1-5. TRBV21-1 is deemed a pseudogene. The CDR3 spans 12 residues. As DNA, the CDR3 is TGTGCCAGCAGCAAAATTGATCAGCCCCAGCATTTT. This codes for CASSKIDQPQHF.

V and J are TRBV6-1 and TRBJ2-5, with D possibly being TRBD1 (6 bases). CDR1 is MNHNS, CDR2 SASEGT, per germline. V shed 0 bases and J shed 4 bases, with 9 bases lying between them. This CDR3 has 14 residues. CDR3 DNA sequence: TGTGCCAGCAGTGAAGCGGCAGGGGTAGAGACCCAGTACTTC. As protein: CASSEAAGVETQYF.